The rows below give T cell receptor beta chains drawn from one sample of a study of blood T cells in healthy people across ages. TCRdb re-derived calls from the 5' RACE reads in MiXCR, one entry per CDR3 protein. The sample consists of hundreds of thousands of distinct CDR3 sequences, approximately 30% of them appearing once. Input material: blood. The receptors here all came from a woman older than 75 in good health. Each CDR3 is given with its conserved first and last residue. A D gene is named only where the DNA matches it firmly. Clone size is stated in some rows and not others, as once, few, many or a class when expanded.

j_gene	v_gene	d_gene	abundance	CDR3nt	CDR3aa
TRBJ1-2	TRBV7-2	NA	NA	TGTGCCAGCAGCCCGGACCCGGGAAGCGGCTACACCTTC	CASSPDPGSGYTF
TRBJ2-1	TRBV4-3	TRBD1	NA	TGCGCCGGCAGCCAATCCAGGGGGGACAGGAGTTACGAGCAGTTCTTC	CAGSQSRGDRSYEQFF
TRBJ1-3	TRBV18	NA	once	TGTGCCAGCTCACCTTTCGCCGGGGGAGACTCTGGAAACACCATATATTTT	CASSPFAGGDSGNTIYF
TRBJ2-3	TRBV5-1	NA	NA	TGCGCCAGCAGCTTGGCCGTCGAGCGGAGCACAGATACGCAGTATTTT	CASSLAVERSTDTQYF
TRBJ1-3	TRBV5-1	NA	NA	TGCGCCAGCAGCTTGGCGACAGGCTCTGGAAACACCATATATTTT	CASSLATGSGNTIYF
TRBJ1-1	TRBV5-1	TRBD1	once	TGCGCCAGCAGCTTCACAGGGGGCAGGACTGAAGCTTTCTTT	CASSFTGGRTEAFF
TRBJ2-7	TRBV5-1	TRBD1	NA	TGCGCCAGCAGCGTGCGACCCGGGACAGACTACGAGCAGTACTTC	CASSVRPGTDYEQYF
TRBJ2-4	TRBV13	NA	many	TGTGCCAGCAGCCTTCAAGGGCTTCAAAACATTCAGTACTTC	CASSLQGLQNIQYF
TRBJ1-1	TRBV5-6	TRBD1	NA	TGTGCCAGCAGCTTGGCCCCGCAGCTCGGGACAGGGAACACTGAAGCTTTCTTT	CASSLAPQLGTGNTEAFF
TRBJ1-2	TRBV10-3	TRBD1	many	TGTGCCATCAGGGGGACAGAAGAGGATGGCTACACCTTC	CAIRGTEEDGYTF
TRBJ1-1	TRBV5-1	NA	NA	TGCGCCAGCAGCTTGGGTGAGAGGATCTTGAACACTGAAGCTTTCTTT	CASSLGERILNTEAFF
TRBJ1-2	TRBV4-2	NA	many	TGTGCCAGCAGCCAAGCAAGGGACTATGGCTACACCTTC	CASSQARDYGYTF
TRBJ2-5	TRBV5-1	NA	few	TGCGCCAGCAGCCAGGGGACCCGTCAGGGTCAAGAGACCCAGTACTTC	CASSQGTRQGQETQYF
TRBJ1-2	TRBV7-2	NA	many	TGTGCCAGCAGCCACCAAACAGGGTCGGGGAACTATGGCTACACCTTC	CASSHQTGSGNYGYTF
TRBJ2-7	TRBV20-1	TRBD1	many	TGCAGTGCTAGATCCGCCCTCCGGGACAGACCCCACGAGCAGTACTTC	CSARSALRDRPHEQYF
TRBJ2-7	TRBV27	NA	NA	TGTGCCAGCCGCCTAGCGTGGAGCTCCTACGAGCAGTACTTC	CASRLAWSSYEQYF
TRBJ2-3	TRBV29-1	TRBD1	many	TGCAGCACACGACAGGGAGAAACGCAGTATTTT	CSTRQGETQYF
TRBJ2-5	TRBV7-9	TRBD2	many	TGTGCCAGCAGCCCTAACGGGGGGGCCTGGGAGACCCAGTACTTC	CASSPNGGAWETQYF
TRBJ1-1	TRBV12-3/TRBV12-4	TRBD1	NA	TGTGCCAGCAGTTTCGTGACAGGGTACACTGAAGCTTTCTTT	CASSFVTGYTEAFF
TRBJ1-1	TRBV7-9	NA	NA	TGTGCCAGCAGCCCCTATACAACGAATGGGGAAGCTTTCTTT	CASSPYTTNGEAFF
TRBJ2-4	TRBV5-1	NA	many	TGCGCCAGCAGCCCGGCCCAGCAGGGGATCCTAGCCAAAAACATTCAGTACTTC	CASSPAQQGILAKNIQYF
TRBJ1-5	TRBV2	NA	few	TGTGCCAGCATCCCCTCAGCAGGACTCACCAATCAGCCCCAGCATTTT	CASIPSAGLTNQPQHF
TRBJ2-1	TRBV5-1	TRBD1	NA	TGCGCCAGCAGATCCGGGACAGGGAATTACAATGAGCAGTTCTTC	CASRSGTGNYNEQFF
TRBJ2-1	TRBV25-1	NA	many	TGTGCCAGCAGTGGTCCACAGCTTTACTCCTACAATGAGCAGTTCTTC	CASSGPQLYSYNEQFF
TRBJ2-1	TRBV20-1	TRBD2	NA	TGCAGTGCTAGAGATGGTGGACTAGCGGGAAACAATGAGCAGTTCTTC	CSARDGGLAGNNEQFF
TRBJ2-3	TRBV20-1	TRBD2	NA	TGCAGTGCTAGGGGGGGGAGTGGAACAGATACGCAGTATTTT	CSARGGSGTDTQYF
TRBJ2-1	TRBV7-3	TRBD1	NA	TGTGCCAGCAGCTTAGTATGGACAGGGAGGTTCAATGAGCAGTTCTTC	CASSLVWTGRFNEQFF
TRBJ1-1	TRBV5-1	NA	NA	TGCGCCAGCAGCTTGGAACTCTCCTACACTGAAGCTTTCTTT	CASSLELSYTEAFF
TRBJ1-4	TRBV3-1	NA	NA	TGTGCCAGCAGCCCCGGGCGCGGGGGAGGTGAAAAACTGTTTTTT	CASSPGRGGGEKLFF
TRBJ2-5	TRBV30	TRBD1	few	TGTGCCTGGAGTGTACGGGGGACAGGGAGGGAGACCCAGTACTTC	CAWSVRGTGRETQYF
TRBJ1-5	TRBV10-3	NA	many	TGTGCCATCAGTGTCGGTGGGAATCAGCCCCAGCATTTT	CAISVGGNQPQHF
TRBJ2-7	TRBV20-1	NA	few	TGCAGTGCAAACTGGCGGGGCACCTACGAGCAGTACTTC	CSANWRGTYEQYF
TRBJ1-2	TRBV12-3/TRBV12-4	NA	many	TGTGCCAGCAGTTTTGGGGGAGGGTATGGCTACACCTTC	CASSFGGGYGYTF
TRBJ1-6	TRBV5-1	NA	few	TGCGCCAGCAGCTTGGATAGGGCTGGGGATTCACCCCCCCACTTT	CASSLDRAGDSPPHF
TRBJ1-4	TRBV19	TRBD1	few	TGTGCCAGTAGTCCTCAAGGGGGCAACTTGAAACTGTTTTTT	CASSPQGGNLKLFF
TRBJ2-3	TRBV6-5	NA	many	TGTGCCAGCAGTTACGGGGGGAAGGGCACAGATACGCAGTATTTT	CASSYGGKGTDTQYF
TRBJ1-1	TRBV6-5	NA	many	TGTGCCAGCAGTTACGAACCGACTAAGGGGGTCACTGAAGCTTTCTTT	CASSYEPTKGVTEAFF